This TCR beta chain was captured by sequencing in a study of Ad26.COV2.S vaccination and SARS-CoV-2 variants. Study as a whole: The donor belonged to the COV1001 Ad26.COV2.S trial arm.

This clone was seen just once. Germline V lookup: CDR1 SQVTM, CDR2 ANQGSEA. The J segment lost 8 bases and the V segment lost 5 bases, leaving 6 bases of the junction unmatched. The CDR3 covers 11 residues. Sample treatment: around 19 received Ad26.COV2.S at low or high dose, single or two shots; roughly 5 received placebo; per-sample allocation not given. Samples came from day 63 after the first vaccine or placebo injection. At a Boston site, the person donating was an adult of 18-55 years. Clones were sequenced by immunoSEQ multiplex PCR, and TCRdb holds only the in-frame ones, with some missing. The sample contains hundreds of thousands of clones, roughly nine tenths of which appear only once.

J is TRBJ2-7 and V is TRBV29-1; 7 bases fit TRBD1. Material: peripheral blood, obtained in a trial of Ad26.COV2.S vaccine versus placebo. The sequence was obtained from a person aged 18 to 65 who received the Ad26.COV2.S COVID-19 vaccine or a placebo. CDR3 loop: CSVSTGEKQYF. CDR3 in DNA: TGCAGCGTTTCTACAGGGGAGAAGCAGTACTTC.